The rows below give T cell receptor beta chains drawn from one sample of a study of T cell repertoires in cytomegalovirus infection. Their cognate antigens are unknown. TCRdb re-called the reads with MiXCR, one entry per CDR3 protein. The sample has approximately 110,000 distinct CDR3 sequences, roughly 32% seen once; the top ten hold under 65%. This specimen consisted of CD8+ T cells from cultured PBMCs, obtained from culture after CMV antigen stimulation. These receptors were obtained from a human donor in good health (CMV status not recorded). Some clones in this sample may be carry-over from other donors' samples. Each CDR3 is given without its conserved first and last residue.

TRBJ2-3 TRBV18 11 ASSPNGGDTQY
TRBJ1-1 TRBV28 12 ASRADREGTEAF
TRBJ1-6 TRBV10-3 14 AISELGDSYNSPLH
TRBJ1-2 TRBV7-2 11 ASSLSTRSGYT
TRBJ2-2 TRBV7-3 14 ASSFREGLNTGELF
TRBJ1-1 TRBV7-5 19 ISVPEAPWRDRVRVNTEAF
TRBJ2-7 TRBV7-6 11 ASSLLPIYEQY
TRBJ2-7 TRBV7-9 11 ASSYRVSYEQY
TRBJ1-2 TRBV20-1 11 SARDWTFYGYT
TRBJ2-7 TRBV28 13 ASSLGPGGTYEQY
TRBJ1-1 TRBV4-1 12 ASSQRGAGIEAF
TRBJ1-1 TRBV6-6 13 ASSYGEEGDTEAF
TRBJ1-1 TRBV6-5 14 ASSRLAGGLNTEAF
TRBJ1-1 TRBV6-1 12 ASTLGPINTEAF
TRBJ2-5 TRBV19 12 ASSLDGSKETQY
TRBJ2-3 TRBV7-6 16 ASSLVPGGVIGTDTQY
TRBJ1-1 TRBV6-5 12 ASSRKRVYTEAF
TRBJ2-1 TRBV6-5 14 ASSYSKSSSYNEQF
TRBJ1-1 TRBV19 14 ASSSRFRGLNTEAF
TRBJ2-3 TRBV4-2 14 ASSQELRGATDTQY
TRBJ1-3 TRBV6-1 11 ASIGRRQNTIY
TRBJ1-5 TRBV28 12 ASRSDRGNQPQH
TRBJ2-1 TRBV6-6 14 ASTMTVECAYNEQF
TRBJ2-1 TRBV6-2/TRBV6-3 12 ASSYSGGYNEQF
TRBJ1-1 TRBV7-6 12 ASSLAQGATEAF
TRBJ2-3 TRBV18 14 ASSPREGQSTDTQY
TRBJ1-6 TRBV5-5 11 ASSAGLGSPLH
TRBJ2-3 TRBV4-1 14 ASSQEGTGGFDTQY
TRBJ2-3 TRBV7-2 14 ASSFTGQGVGDTQY
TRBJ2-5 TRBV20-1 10 SATIRGETQY
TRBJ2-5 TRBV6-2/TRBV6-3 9 ASSKGETQY
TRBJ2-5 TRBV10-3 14 AISPDREPYQETQY